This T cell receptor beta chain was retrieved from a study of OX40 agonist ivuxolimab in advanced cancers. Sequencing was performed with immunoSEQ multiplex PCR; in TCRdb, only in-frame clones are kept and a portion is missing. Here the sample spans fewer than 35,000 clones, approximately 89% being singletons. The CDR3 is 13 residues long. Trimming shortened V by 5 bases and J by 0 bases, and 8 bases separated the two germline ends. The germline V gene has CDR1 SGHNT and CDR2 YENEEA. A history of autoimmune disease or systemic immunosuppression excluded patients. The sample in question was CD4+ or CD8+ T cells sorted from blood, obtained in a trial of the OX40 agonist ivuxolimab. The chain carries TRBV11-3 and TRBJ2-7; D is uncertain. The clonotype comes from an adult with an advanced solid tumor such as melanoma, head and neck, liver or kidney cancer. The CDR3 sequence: CASSPQNSYEQYF. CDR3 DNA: TGTGCCAGCAGCCCGCAGAACTCCTACGAGCAGTACTTC.